This passage covers 2 T cell receptor beta chains from one sample sequenced in a study of blood T cell repertoires in COVID-19 (dated by TCRdb to about 2020). The library was made by the immunoSEQ multiplex PCR assay. The table comes from immuneACCESS by way of TCRdb, which keeps in-frame sequences with V and J called. Part of the clones is missing from these tables; in studies checked, under half for an unresolved V gene and the rest for unknown reasons. The sample table contains roughly 97,000 clones; only one count was recorded for around four fifths of them. The ten largest clonotypes hold roughly 29% of the sample. Material for sequencing was peripheral blood. These receptors all stem from a man aged 60 to 75 with acute or convalescent COVID-19.

The chain is built from TRBV7-2 and TRBJ2-1, with TRBD2 as a possible D gene (5 bases). This CDR3 comprises 11 residues. Germline V lookup: CDR1 SGHTA, CDR2 FQGNSA. V lost 2 bases, J lost 13 bases, and 9 bases lay in between. The CDR3 loop is CASSLSLEQFF. CDR3 DNA: TGTGCCAGCAGCTTATCACTAGAACAGTTCTTC.

The V gene is TRBV5-4, the J gene TRBJ1-1; TRBD1 might be the D (5 bases). This CDR3 spans 14 amino acids. Per the germline V gene, CDR1 is SGHNT and CDR2 is YYREEE (reference sequence). Deletions cut 3 bases from V and 1 base from J, with 10 bases between. CDR3 in amino acids: CASSWSGTNTEAFF. Written as DNA, the CDR3 is TGTGCCAGCAGCTGGAGCGGGACGAACACTGAAGCTTTCTTT.